Following are 22 T cell receptor beta chains from one sample sequenced in a study of graft-versus-host responses after intestinal transplantation. These receptors' targets are unknown. TCRdb's copy holds only in-frame clones and misses some; the assay was immunoSEQ multiplex PCR. The data contain about 41,000 clones, 95% of them singletons. The sample was unstimulated CD8+ T cells sorted from spleen or lymph node cells, taken before transplant. These receptors all stem from a human donor who was the organ donor for an intestinal transplant.

The chain couples TRBV7-2 to TRBJ1-5; D unclear. Germline lookup yields CDR1 SGHTA and CDR2 FQGNSA. The V gene lost 3 bases and the J gene lost 5 bases, with 11 bases spanning the gap. This CDR3 is built from 14 residues. CDR3 loop: CASSFLSGDQPQHF. The CDR3, as DNA: TGTGCCAGCAGCTTTCTCAGCGGAGATCAGCCCCAGCATTTT.

The rearrangement joins TRBV6-6 to TRBJ2-7; TRBD1 or TRBD2 may be the D gene (6 bases each). This CDR3 spans 16 amino acids. V shed 4 bases and J shed 0 bases, with 16 bases lying between them. CDR1 and CDR2 from the germline V gene are MNHNY and SVGAGI (reference sequence). CDR3: CASSFNRDLASYEQYF. In DNA, the CDR3 is TGTGCCAGCAGTTTCAACAGGGACTTGGCCTCCTACGAGCAGTACTTC.

This rearrangement joins TRBV4-3 to TRBJ2-4; D unclear. Germline loops: CDR1 LGHNA, CDR2 YSLEER. The CDR3 has 15 amino acids. Trimming took off 0 bases at V and 0 bases at J, with 6 bases between the two ends. CDR3 coding DNA: TGCGCCAGCAGCCAAGAACAGCTAGCCAAAAACATTCAGTACTTC. Protein sequence: CASSQEQLAKNIQYF.

The J gene is TRBJ2-7, the V gene TRBV7-9, with D perhaps matching TRBD1 (5 bases). Germline assignment: CDR1 SEHNR and CDR2 FQNEAQ (reference sequence). This CDR3 contains 13 residues. V lost 7 bases and J lost 4, with 14 bases in between. The CDR3 here is CASTPLAGYEQYF. The CDR3 DNA reads as TGTGCCAGCACCCCACTTGCAGGGTACGAGCAGTACTTC.

The chain's CDR3 is CASSAQTGDTGELFF. DNA for the CDR3: TGTGCCAGCAGCGCACAAACAGGGGACACCGGGGAGCTGTTTTTT. The genes are TRBV9 and TRBJ2-2; 7 bases align to TRBD1. CDR1 and CDR2 (germline): SGDLS, YYNGEE. The CDR3 loop spans 15 amino acids. V lost 3 bases and J lost 3; bases outside the gene matches: 5.

The chain uses TRBV5-1 and TRBJ1-1; D uncertain. The CDR3 length is 14 residues. Looked up from germline, CDR1 is SGHRS and CDR2 is YFSETQ. Between the trimmed V and J ends, which lost 0 bases and 5 bases, there was a span of 11 bases. CDR3 DNA: TGCGCCAGCAGCTTGGTTTCAGGAGGGACTGAAGCTTTCTTT. It codes for CASSLVSGGTEAFF.

This rearrangement joins TRBV27 to TRBJ1-4; D is uncertain. Trimming stripped 2 bases from V and 10 bases from J, with 23 bases between. The CDR3 has 17 amino acids. Germline V gives CDR1 MNHEY, CDR2 SMNVEV (reference sequence). The CDR3 DNA follows: TGTGCCAGCAGTTTACCCGCTCCAGACGGGAGCCTTGGAAAACTGTTTTTT. This encodes CASSLPAPDGSLGKLFF.

The chain combines TRBV4-2 with TRBJ2-7, with TRBD1 matching over 7 bases. The CDR3 runs 18 residues. After removal of 0 bases from V and 0 bases from J, the junction contained 11 bases not matched to a gene. Germline CDR1 reads LGHNA; CDR2 reads YNFKEQ. CDR3 sequence reads: CASSQDPRGTASSYEQYF. The CDR3 DNA follows: TGTGCCAGCAGCCAAGATCCGCGAGGGACAGCGAGCTCCTACGAGCAGTACTTC.

The gene calls are TRBV7-8 and TRBJ2-1, with 13 bases fitting TRBD2. CDR3 size: 16 residues. The trim removed 5 bases at V and 2 bases at J, leaving 3 bases unmatched. Germline values: CDR1 SGHVS, CDR2 FQNEAQ. This CDR3 is CASSPGLAGAYNEQFF. CDR3 nucleotide sequence: TGTGCCAGCAGCCCTGGACTAGCGGGGGCCTACAATGAGCAGTTCTTC. Together with reference TRBV7-8 and TRBJ2-1, the CDR3 gives the full variable domain: GAGVSQSPRYKVAKRGQDVALRCDPISGHVSLFWYQQALGQGPEFLTYFQNEAQLDKSGLPSDRFFAERPEGSVSTLKIQRTQQEDSAVYLCASSPGLAGAYNEQFFGPGTRLTVL.

The chain is built from TRBV7-2 and TRBJ1-2; TRBD1 matches at 10 bases. Germline lookup yields CDR1 SGHTA and CDR2 FQGNSA. The CDR3 has 18 amino acids. The trim removed 5 bases at V and 2 bases at J, leaving 14 bases unmatched. This CDR3 is CASSRDRGSSVRNYGYTF. The CDR3 DNA follows: TGTGCCAGCAGCCGGGACAGGGGAAGTTCAGTCAGAAACTATGGCTACACCTTC.

The chain carries TRBV6-1 and TRBJ2-3, with D perhaps matching TRBD2 (6 bases). V gave up 4 bases and J gave up 2 bases, with 19 bases separating them. Looked up from germline, CDR1 is MNHNS and CDR2 is SASEGT. This CDR3 spans 17 amino acids. In DNA, the CDR3 is TGTGCCAGCAGTGGAGACAGTCTCCGGGGGTCCACAGATACGCAGTATTTT. It yields the protein CASSGDSLRGSTDTQYF.

The J gene is TRBJ1-2, the V gene TRBV5-1, with D possibly TRBD1 on 5 matching bases. Germline V gives CDR1 SGHRS, CDR2 YFSETQ. The CDR3 is made up of 13 amino acids. Trimming took 2 bases from V and 6 from J, leaving 11 bases between them. The CDR3 sequence: CASSFGQGDGYTF. In DNA, the CDR3 is TGCGCCAGCAGCTTCGGGCAGGGTGATGGCTACACCTTC.

The chain couples TRBV25-1 to TRBJ1-1, with 7 bases matching TRBD1. This CDR3 has 12 amino acids. Trimming removed 4 bases from V and 4 bases from J; junction bases left unmatched: 0. CDR1 and CDR2 (germline): MGHDK, SYGVNS. The DNA for the CDR3 is TGTGCCAGCAGTGCAGGGGGCACTGAAGCTTTCTTT. Protein: CASSAGGTEAFF.

In DNA, the CDR3 is TGTGCCAGCAGCTTAAGAAACTACAATGAGCAGTTCTTC. It translates to CASSLRNYNEQFF. The chain is built from TRBV7-3 and TRBJ2-1, with D uncertain. Germline V CDR1 and CDR2: SGHTA, FQGTGA. This CDR3 has 13 residues. V lost 1 base, J lost 3 bases, and 4 bases lay in between.

CDR3 DNA: TGCGCCAGCAGCCACAAGGGTCCAGAGATGAACACTGAAGCTTTCTTT. Its protein is CASSHKGPEMNTEAFF. The gene calls are TRBV4-3 and TRBJ1-1; the D is unclear. V dropped 3 bases and J dropped 0 bases, with 14 bases sitting between them. The CDR3 has 16 amino acids. Per the germline V gene, CDR1 is LGHNA and CDR2 is YSLEER.

J is TRBJ2-1 and V is TRBV7-9; TRBD2 aligns across 7 bases. Germline V gene data show CDR1 as SEHNR and CDR2 as FQNEAQ (reference sequence). CDR3 length equals 16 residues. With V trimmed by 0 bases and J by 3 bases, 5 bases remained unmatched. CDR3 nucleotide sequence: TGTGCCAGCAGCTTAGCGCTGCCTAGCGGCTACAATGAGCAGTTCTTC. Amino acid sequence: CASSLALPSGYNEQFF.

The chain is built from TRBV13 and TRBJ2-7, with D perhaps TRBD1 or TRBD2 (5 bases each). This CDR3 region has 11 residues. CDR1 and CDR2 from the germline V gene are PRHDT and FYEKMQ (reference sequence). V shed 4 bases and J shed 5 bases, with 6 bases lying between them. The CDR3, as DNA: TGTGCCAGCAGCTGGGGGAACGAGCAGTACTTC. Amino acids: CASSWGNEQYF.

The V call is TRBV7-2, the J call TRBJ2-3; D tentatively reads TRBD1 or TRBD2 (5 bases each). Germline CDR1 is SGHTA and CDR2 is FQGNSA. CDR3 length equals 16 residues. Trimming cost V 5 bases and J 2 bases, with 17 bases left between them. This CDR3 is CASSPGTSPPTDTQYF. CDR3 DNA: TGTGCCAGCAGCCCCGGGACCAGCCCTCCCACAGATACGCAGTATTTT.

This clone was seen more than once but under ten times. The chain employs TRBV27 and TRBJ2-2; 7 nucleotides agree with TRBD2. Germline CDR1 MNHEY, CDR2 SMNVEV (reference sequence). The CDR3 covers 15 residues. Trimming removed 3 bases from V and 4 bases from J; junction bases left unmatched: 5. The CDR3 reads CASSLGGVGTGELFF. The CDR3 bases are TGTGCCAGCAGTTTGGGGGGGGTAGGCACCGGGGAGCTGTTTTTT.

This chain uses TRBV6-6 with TRBJ2-1; 9 nucleotides line up with TRBD2. Germline CDR1 MNHNY, CDR2 SVGAGI (reference sequence). The J segment lost 12 bases and the V segment lost 8 bases, leaving 14 bases of the junction unmatched. This CDR3 region has 14 residues. CDR3 nucleotide sequence: TGTGCCAGCTCCGGGACTAGCCTCCTTGGGGGGCAGTTCTTC. This translates into CASSGTSLLGGQFF.

The chain uses TRBV29-1 and TRBJ2-7; D gene uncertain. Trimming shortened V by 5 bases and J by 7 bases, and 12 bases separated the two germline ends. Germline CDR1 is SQVTM and CDR2 is ANQGSEA. This CDR3 contains 11 residues. The CDR3 DNA sequence: TGCAGCGTTCGGTCATTCCGGGAGCAGTACTTC. Protein product: CSVRSFREQYF.

This chain links TRBV7-8 with TRBJ2-1; 10 bases are a match to TRBD2. The J segment lost 2 bases and the V segment lost 6 bases, leaving 4 bases of the junction unmatched. CDR3 length: 15 residues. Germline V gives CDR1 SGHVS, CDR2 FQNEAQ. The CDR3 here is CASRAGLAAYNEQFF. The CDR3 DNA follows: TGTGCCAGCAGGGCTGGACTAGCGGCCTACAATGAGCAGTTCTTC.